Described below is a single T cell receptor (beta chain) sequence and its context. Its specificity is unknown. The sample originates from a study of T-cell reconstitution after alpha-beta-depleted transplantation in children. Germline values: CDR1 MNHEY, CDR2 SMNVEV (reference sequence). This CDR3 comprises 16 residues. V was pared by 5 bases and J by 7 bases, with 13 bases of the junction left unmatched. Preparation of the TCRbeta library was carried out with unique molecular identifiers. MiXCR, applied by TCRdb to the PCR reads, yields one record per CDR3 protein. The table shows about 580,000 distinct CDR3 sequences, with more than 20% occurring only once. The study's findings and limits: Several hundred expanded graft clones reportedly supplied alpha-beta T cells about two months after transplant.

The genes are TRBV27 and TRBJ2-3; 9 bases map to TRBD2. Sequenced here: PBMCs, sampled before TCRalphabeta/CD19-depleted stem cell transplant. The source is a boy younger than two with Wiskott-Aldrich syndrome, due to receive a stem cell transplant. Here the CDR3 reads CASSLLPGLATYTQYF. The CDR3 DNA follows: TGTGCCAGCAGTCTCTTACCGGGACTAGCTACATATACGCAGTATTTT.